This T cell receptor beta chain was obtained from a study of OX40 agonist ivuxolimab in advanced cancers. Study-wide context: While on treatment, patients had intravenous ivuxolimab at 0.01 to 10 mg/kg every 2 weeks.

Method: immunoSEQ multiplex PCR; TCRdb's copy keeps in-frame clones and lacks some. The table lists tens of thousands of clones, 90% to 95% of them singletons, with approximately 0.39% in the top ten. This clone was found once. The target antigen is unknown. Study results and caveats: Averaged across samples, CD8+ T cells carried more expanded clones than CD4+ did. Clonal expansion by week 6 occurred in CD4+ and CD8+ blood T cells (at 0.1 to 3.0 mg/kg).

Sequenced material: CD4+ or CD8+ T cells sorted from blood, taken in a trial of the OX40 agonist ivuxolimab. This clonotype was sampled from an adult with an advanced solid tumor such as melanoma, head and neck, liver or kidney cancer.

The CDR3 spells CAWSVSSYEQYF. The CDR3 DNA reads TGTGCCTGGAGTGTTAGCTCCTACGAGCAGTACTTC. The chain uses TRBV30 and TRBJ2-7; no reliable D call. Germline CDR1 is GTSNPN and CDR2 is SVGIG (reference sequence). V lost 0 bases and J lost 0, with 3 bases in between. The CDR3 runs to 12 residues.